There are a few counts of the clone carrying this T cell receptor beta chain. The sample's time point: patch test 2, 6 weeks after DPC sensitization. The treatment: therapeutic diphenylcyclopropenone sensitization with weekly scalp DPC. From whole blood left unfractionated, total RNA was extracted. CDR3 length: 14 amino acids. After removal of 1 base from V and 6 bases from J, the junction contained 5 bases not matched to a gene. Germline V lookup: CDR1 SGHAT, CDR2 FQDESV (reference sequence). Each CDR3 protein gets one entry after TCRdb re-called the RACE reads with MiXCR. Here the sample spans around 360,000 distinct CDR3 sequences, roughly 6.3% being singletons. This sample is part of a study of human T cells and chemical hapten exposure.

This receptor was obtained from a woman between 18 and 29 years old with alopecia areata. Some clones in this sample may be carry-over from other donors' samples. The source was whole blood, collected in connection with sensitization to the hapten diphenylcyclopropenone (DPC). V gene TRBV11-1 combines with J gene TRBJ1-1; 7 bases are a match to TRBD1. CDR3 region: CASSLVGRGAEAFF. Written as DNA, the CDR3 is TGTGCCAGCAGCTTAGTCGGCAGGGGGGCTGAAGCTTTCTTT.